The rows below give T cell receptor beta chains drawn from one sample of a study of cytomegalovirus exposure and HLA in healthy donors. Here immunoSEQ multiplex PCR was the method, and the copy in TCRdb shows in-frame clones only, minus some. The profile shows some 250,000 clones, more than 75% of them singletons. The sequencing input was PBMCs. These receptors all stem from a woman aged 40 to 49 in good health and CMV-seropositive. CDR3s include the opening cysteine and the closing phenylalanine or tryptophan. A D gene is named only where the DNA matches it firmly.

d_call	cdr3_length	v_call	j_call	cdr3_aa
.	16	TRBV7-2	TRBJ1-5	CASSLFGADPNQPQHF
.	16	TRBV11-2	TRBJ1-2	CASSPPPRTRGYGYTF
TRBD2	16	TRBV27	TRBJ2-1	CASSYRAGGSYNEQFF
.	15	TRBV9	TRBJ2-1	CASSVAPAVYNEQFF
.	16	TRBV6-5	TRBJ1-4	CASSYSGGLTNEKLFF
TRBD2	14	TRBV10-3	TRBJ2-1	CAISMAGGSDEQFF
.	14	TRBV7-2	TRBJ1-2	CASSLITGSWGYTF
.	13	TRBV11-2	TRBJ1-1	CASSLGEATEAFF
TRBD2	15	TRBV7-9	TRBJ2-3	CASSLRGGARDTQYF
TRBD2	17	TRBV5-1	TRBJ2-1	CASSFPSGRALYNEQFF
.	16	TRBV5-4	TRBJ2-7	CASSSESGTPYGEQYF
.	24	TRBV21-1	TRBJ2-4	CASSNAQGAVGTSGLSLAKNIQYF
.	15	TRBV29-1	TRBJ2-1	CSVHPSATRTNEQFF
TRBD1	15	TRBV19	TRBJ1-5	CASRTTGQGVGPQHF
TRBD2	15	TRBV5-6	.	CASSPWTRKPYEQYF
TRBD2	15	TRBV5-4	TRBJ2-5	CASSSDGRAEETQYF
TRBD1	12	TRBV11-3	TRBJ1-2	CASSETGHGYTF
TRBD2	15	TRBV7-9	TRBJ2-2	CASSRSGANTGELFF
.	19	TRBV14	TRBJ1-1	CASSPEGQRAGRVGTEAFF
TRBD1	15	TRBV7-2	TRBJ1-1	CASSLSGTGNTEAFF
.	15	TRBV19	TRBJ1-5	CASRRDREGNQPQHF
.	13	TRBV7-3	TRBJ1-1	CASSLTGGAEAFF
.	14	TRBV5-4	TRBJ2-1	CASSSAGTYNEQFF
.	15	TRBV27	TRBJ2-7	CASTSAGTPAVEQYF
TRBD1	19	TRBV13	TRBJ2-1	CASSFQPRSHRGLYNEQFF
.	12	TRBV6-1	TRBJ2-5	CASSTGQETQYF
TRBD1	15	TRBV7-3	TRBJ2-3	CASSLMGQGTDTQYF
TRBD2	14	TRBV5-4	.	CASSNLAVSYEQYF
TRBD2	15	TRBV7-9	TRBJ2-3	CASSLSGVSTDTQYF
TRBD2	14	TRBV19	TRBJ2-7	CASSAEGTSGRSYF
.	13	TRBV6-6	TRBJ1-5	CASSYGQGQPQHF
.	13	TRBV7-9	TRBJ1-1	CSSSSPWTEGAFF
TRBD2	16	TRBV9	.	CASSVGLAGLPYEQYF
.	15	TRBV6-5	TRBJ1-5	CASSSTGTSFQPQHF
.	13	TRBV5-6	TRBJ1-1	CASSLTVNTEAFF
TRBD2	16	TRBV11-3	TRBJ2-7	CASSLDPLAGVHEQYF
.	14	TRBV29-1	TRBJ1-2	CSVGDTLANYGYTF
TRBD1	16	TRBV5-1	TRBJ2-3	CASSSVGQGGTDTQYF
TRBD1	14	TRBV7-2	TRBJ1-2	CASSLGTGKSGYTF
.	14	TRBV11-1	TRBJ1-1	CASSLQGSNTEAFF
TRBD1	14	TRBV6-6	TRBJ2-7	CASSYIGQGYEQYF
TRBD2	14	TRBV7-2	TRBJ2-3	CASNKAGGHDTQYF
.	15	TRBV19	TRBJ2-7	CASSIGASASYEQYF
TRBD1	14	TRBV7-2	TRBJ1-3	CASSLADRGNTIYF
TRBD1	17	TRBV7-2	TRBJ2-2	CASSLRSVGQGSGELFF